This T cell receptor (beta chain) was found in a study of tumor-infiltrating lymphocytes in primary liver carcinoma. Study-level findings and limits: Comparison of CD4+ and CD8+ repertoires was precluded by bulk unsorted samples. Tumors carried a top-250-clone fraction significantly exceeding that of blood (p = 0.039).

The sample holds many counts of this clonotype. Antigen unknown. TCR beta cDNA came from approximately 0.55 ug total RNA, primed with a constant-region primer. Researchers made the TCR beta libraries by running three nested multiplex PCR rounds with slightly modified ARM-PCR. The study ran its first two PCR rounds for roughly 11 cycles each, using TRBV1-TRBV30 forward primers and a C-beta reverse primer. Via MiXCR, TCRdb re-called the multiplex PCR reads, giving one row per CDR3 protein. This table has 300,000 to 400,000 distinct CDR3 sequences, less than 65% appearing once. Trimming stripped 8 bases from V and 1 base from J, with 14 bases between. Looked up from germline, CDR1 is ENHRY and CDR2 is SYGVKD. This CDR3 has 14 amino acids. Unsorted whole blood supplied the RNA, and germline DNA was extracted too.

J is TRBJ1-1 and V is TRBV10-3; maybe TRBD1 (5 bases). The receptor comes from a man in his forties or fifties with primary liver carcinoma and hepatitis B virus infection. Sequenced sample: peripheral blood. The CDR3, as DNA: TGTGCCATCTCTCTTGGTCAGGGGAACACTGAAGCTTTCTTT. Translated, it gives CAISLGQGNTEAFF.